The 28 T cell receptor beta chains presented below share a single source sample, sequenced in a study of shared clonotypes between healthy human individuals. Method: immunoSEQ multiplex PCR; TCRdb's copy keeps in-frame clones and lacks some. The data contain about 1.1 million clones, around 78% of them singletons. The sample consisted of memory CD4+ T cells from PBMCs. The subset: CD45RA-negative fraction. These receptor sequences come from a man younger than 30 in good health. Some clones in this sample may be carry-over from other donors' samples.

The CDR3 DNA follows: TGTGCCAGCACCCAGGGAGGGCAGGGGGACGAGACCCAGTACTTC. Protein product: CASTQGGQGDETQYF. The chain links TRBV28 to TRBJ2-5; D is perhaps TRBD1 or TRBD2 (7 bases each). CDR1 is MDHEN and CDR2 is SYDVKM in the germline V gene. V lost 7 bases, J lost 5 bases, and 20 bases lay in between. The CDR3 is 15 amino acids.

The CDR3 region is CASRSIQGSQAGELFF. CDR3 nucleotide sequence: TGTGCCAGCAGGTCGATACAGGGGTCACAAGCCGGGGAGCTGTTTTTT. This chain joins TRBV28 and TRBJ2-2; TRBD1 aligns across 7 bases. The CDR3 is made up of 16 amino acids. Germline loops: CDR1 MDHEN, CDR2 SYDVKM. V gave up 6 bases and J gave up 6 bases; unmatched junction bases: 13.

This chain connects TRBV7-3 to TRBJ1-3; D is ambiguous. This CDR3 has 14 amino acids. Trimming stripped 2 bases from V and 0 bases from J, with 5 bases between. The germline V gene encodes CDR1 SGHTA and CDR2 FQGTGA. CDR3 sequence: CASSLAASGNTIYF. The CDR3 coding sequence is TGTGCCAGCAGCTTAGCGGCCTCTGGAAACACCATATATTTT.

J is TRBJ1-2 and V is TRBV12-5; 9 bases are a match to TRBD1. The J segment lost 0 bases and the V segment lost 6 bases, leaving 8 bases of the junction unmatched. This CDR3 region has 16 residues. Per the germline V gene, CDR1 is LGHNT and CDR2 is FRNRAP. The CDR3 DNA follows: TGTGCTAGTGGACCCGGACAGGGGAGGCCTAACTATGGCTACACCTTC. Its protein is CASGPGQGRPNYGYTF.

The CDR3 reads CASSLQGGHPGELFF. CDR3 sequence (DNA): TGTGCCAGCAGCCTACAGGGGGGCCACCCCGGGGAGCTGTTTTTT. V gene TRBV9 combines with J gene TRBJ2-2; 8 bases match TRBD1. The junction had 8 bases not matched to a gene; V was cut back by 4 bases and J by 6 bases. The CDR3 has 15 residues. The germline gives CDR1 SGDLS, CDR2 YYNGEE.

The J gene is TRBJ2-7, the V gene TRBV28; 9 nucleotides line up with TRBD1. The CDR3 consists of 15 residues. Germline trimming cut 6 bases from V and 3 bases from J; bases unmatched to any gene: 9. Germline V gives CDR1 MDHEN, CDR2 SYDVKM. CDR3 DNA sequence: TGTGCCAGCAGCCAAACCGGGACAGGGAACTACGAGCAGTACTTC. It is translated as CASSQTGTGNYEQYF.

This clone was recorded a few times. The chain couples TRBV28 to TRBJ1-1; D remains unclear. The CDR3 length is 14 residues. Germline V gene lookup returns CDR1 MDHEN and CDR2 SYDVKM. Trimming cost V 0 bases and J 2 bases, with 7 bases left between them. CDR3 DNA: TGTGCCAGCAGTTTATGGTGGTCTAACACTGAAGCTTTCTTT. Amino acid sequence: CASSLWWSNTEAFF.

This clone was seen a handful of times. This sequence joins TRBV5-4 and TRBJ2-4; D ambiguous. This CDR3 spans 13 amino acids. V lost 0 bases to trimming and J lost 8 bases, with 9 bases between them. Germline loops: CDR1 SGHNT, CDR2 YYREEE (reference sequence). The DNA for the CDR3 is TGTGCCAGCAGCTTGGAGGCCCGGGACATTCAGTACTTC. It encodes CASSLEARDIQYF.

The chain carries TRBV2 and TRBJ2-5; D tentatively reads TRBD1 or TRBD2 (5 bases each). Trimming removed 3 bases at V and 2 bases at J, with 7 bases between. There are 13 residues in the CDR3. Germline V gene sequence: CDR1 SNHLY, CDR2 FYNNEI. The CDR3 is CASSDEGQETQYF. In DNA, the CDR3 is TGTGCCAGCAGTGACGAGGGGCAAGAGACCCAGTACTTC.

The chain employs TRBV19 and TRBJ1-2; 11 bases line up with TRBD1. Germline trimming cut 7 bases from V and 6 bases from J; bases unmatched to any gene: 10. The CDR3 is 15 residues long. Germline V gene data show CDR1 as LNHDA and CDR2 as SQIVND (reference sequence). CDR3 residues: CASTLDRGLVNGYTF. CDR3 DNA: TGTGCCAGTACCTTGGACAGGGGGCTCGTGAATGGCTACACCTTC.

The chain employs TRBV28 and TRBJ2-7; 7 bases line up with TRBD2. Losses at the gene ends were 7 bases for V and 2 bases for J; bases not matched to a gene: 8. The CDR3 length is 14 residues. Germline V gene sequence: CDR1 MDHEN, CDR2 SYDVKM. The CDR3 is CASKEASGTYEQYF. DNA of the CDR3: TGTGCCAGCAAGGAGGCTAGCGGAACCTACGAGCAGTACTTC.

CDR3 sequence: CASKSGQGRTGELFF. The CDR3 nucleotides read TGTGCCAGCAAAAGTGGGCAGGGGAGGACCGGGGAGCTGTTTTTT. The chain carries TRBV2 and TRBJ2-2, with D perhaps assigned TRBD1 or TRBD2 (6 bases each). Germline-derived CDR1 and CDR2 are SNHLY and FYNNEI. This CDR3 has 15 residues. V lost 7 bases to trimming and J lost 5 bases, with 17 bases between them.

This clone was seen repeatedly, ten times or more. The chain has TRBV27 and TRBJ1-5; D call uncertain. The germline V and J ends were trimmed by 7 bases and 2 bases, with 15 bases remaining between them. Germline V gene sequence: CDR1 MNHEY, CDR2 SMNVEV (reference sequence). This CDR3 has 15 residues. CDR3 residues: CASTRSVSGNQPQHF. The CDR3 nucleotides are TGTGCCAGCACCCGCTCAGTTTCGGGCAATCAGCCCCAGCATTTT.

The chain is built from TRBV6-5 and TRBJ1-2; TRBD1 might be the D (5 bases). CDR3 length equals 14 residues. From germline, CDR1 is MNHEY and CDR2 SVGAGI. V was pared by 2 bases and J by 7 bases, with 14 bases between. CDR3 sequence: CASSYGQGGFGYTF. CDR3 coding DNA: TGTGCCAGCAGTTACGGGCAGGGAGGGTTTGGCTACACCTTC.

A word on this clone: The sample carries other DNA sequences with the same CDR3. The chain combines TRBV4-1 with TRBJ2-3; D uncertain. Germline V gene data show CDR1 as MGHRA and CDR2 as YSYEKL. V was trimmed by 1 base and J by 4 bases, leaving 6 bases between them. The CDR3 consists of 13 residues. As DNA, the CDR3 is TGCGCCAGCAGCCAAGCTGGGGCAGATACGCAGTATTTT. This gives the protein CASSQAGADTQYF.

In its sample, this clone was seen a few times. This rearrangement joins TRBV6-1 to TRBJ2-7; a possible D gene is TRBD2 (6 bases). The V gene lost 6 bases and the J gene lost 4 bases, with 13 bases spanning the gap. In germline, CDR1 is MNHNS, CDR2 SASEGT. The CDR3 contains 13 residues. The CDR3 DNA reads TGTGCCAGCAGCCTTAGGCGGGGATACGAGCAGTACTTC. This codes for CASSLRRGYEQYF.

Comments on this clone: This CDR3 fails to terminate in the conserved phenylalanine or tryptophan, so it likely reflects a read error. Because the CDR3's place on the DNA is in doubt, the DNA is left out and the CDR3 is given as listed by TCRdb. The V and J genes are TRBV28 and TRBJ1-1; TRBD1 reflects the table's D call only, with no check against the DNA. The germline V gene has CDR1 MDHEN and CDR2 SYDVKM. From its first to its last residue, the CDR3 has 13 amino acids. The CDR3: CASSTPPTGGAFL.

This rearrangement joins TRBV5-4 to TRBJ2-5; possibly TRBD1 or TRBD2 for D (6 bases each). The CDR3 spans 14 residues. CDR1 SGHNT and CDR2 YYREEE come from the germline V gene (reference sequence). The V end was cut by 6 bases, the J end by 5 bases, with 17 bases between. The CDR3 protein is CASNPGGSSETQYF. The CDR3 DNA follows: TGTGCCAGCAACCCCGGGGGCTCATCTGAGACCCAGTACTTC.

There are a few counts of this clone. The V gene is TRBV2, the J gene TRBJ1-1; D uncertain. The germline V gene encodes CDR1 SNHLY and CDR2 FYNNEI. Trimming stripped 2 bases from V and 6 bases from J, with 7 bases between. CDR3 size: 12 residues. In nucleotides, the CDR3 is TGTGCCAGCAGTGAAACGTGGGCTGAAGCTTTCTTT. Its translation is CASSETWAEAFF.

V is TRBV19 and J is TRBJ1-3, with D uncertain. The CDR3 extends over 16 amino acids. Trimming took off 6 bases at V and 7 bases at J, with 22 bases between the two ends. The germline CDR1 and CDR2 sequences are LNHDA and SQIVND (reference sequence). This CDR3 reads CASSPREGDVWNTIYF. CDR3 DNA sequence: TGTGCCAGTAGCCCTAGGGAGGGCGATGTCTGGAACACCATATATTTT.

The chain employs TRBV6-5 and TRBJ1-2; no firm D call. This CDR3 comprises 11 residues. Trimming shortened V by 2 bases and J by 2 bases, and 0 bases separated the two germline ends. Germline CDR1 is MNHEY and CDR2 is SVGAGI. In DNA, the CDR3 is TGTGCCAGCAGTTACAACTATGGCTACACCTTC. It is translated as CASSYNYGYTF.

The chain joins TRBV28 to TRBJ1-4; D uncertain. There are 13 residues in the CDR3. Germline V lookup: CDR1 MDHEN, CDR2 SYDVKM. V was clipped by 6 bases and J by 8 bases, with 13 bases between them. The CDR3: CASSWGGGEKLFF. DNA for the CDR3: TGTGCCAGCAGCTGGGGAGGTGGCGAAAAACTGTTTTTT.

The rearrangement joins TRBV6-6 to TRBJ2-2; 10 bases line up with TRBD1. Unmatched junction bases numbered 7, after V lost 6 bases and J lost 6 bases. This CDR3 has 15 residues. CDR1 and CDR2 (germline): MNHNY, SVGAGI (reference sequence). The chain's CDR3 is CASRQGQGLAGELFF. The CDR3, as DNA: TGTGCCAGCAGGCAGGGACAGGGGCTCGCCGGGGAGCTGTTTTTT.

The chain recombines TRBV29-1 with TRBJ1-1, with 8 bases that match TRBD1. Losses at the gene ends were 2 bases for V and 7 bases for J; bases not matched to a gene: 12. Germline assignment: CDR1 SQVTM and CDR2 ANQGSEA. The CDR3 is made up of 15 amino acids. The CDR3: CSVESPGQVFDEAFF. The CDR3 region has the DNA TGCAGCGTTGAAAGTCCGGGACAGGTGTTTGATGAAGCTTTCTTT. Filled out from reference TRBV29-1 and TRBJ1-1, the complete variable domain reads SAVISQKPSRDICQRGTSLTIQCQVDSQVTMMFWYRQQPGQSLTLIATANQGSEATYESGFVIDKFPISRPNLTFSTLTVSNMSPEDSSIYLCSVESPGQVFDEAFFGQGTRLTVV.

This chain's CDR3 is CASSRGQVADTQYF. In nucleotides, the CDR3 is TGTGCCAGCAGTAGGGGGCAGGTTGCGGATACGCAGTATTTT. The genes are TRBV6-5 and TRBJ2-3; 7 nucleotides line up with TRBD1. This CDR3 is 14 amino acids long. CDR1 MNHEY and CDR2 SVGAGI come from the germline V gene. V was clipped by 5 bases and J by 6 bases; unmatched bases: 8.

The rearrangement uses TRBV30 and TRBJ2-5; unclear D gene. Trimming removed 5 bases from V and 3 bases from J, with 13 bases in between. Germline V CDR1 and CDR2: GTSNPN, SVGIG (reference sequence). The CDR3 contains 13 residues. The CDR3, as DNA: TGTGCCTGGCTACCTTGGCCAAAAGAGACCCAGTACTTC. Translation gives CAWLPWPKETQYF.

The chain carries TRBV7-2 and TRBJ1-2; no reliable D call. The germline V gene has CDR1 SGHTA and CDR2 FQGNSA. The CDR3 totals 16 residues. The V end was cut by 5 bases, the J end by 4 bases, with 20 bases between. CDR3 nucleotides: TGTGCCAGCAGCGCACAACCATCTACAGATCTCTATGGCTACACCTTC. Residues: CASSAQPSTDLYGYTF.

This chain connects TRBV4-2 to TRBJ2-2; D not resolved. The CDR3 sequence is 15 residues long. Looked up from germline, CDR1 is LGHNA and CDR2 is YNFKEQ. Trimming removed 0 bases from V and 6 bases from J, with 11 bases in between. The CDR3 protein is CASSQELSGPGELFF. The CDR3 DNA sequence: TGTGCCAGCAGCCAAGAACTATCCGGCCCCGGGGAGCTGTTTTTT.